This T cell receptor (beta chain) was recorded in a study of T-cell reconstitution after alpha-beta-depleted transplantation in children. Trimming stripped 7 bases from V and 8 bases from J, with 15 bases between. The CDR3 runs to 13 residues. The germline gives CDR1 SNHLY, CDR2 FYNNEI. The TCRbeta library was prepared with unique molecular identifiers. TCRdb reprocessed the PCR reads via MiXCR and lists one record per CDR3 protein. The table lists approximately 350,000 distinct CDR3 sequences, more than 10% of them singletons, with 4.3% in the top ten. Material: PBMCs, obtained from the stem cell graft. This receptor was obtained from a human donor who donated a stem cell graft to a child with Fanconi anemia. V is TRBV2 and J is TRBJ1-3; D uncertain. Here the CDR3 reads CASTFGIADTIYF. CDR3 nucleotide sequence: TGTGCCAGCACTTTCGGCATCGCGGACACCATATATTTT.